The rows below give T cell receptor beta chains drawn from one sample of a study of T-cell reconstitution after alpha-beta-depleted transplantation in children. MiXCR, run by TCRdb on the PCR reads, gives a single entry per CDR3 protein. Of hundreds of thousands of distinct CDR3 sequences in the sample, 16% were seen once. This material consisted of PBMCs, mostly from graft donor cells, taken 360 days after TCRalphabeta/CD19-depleted stem cell transplant. The receptors originated from a male patient younger than 18 who had a stem cell transplant for acute lymphoblastic leukemia, so the T cells may come from the graft donor. CDR3s include the opening cysteine and the closing phenylalanine or tryptophan. The D gene is left open where the match is weak.

V gene,D gene,J gene,CDR3 protein
TRBV20-1,-,TRBJ2-1,CSASDVWNEQFF
TRBV4-1,-,TRBJ2-2,CASSQGAAGTGELFF
TRBV3-1,TRBD1,TRBJ2-1,CASSRQGLGVSEQFF
TRBV3-1,-,TRBJ2-1,CASSQGWGKQFF
TRBV12-3/TRBV12-4,TRBD1,TRBJ2-7,CASTGDSASSYEQYF
TRBV6-5,-,TRBJ2-7,CASSMGRRNYEQYF
TRBV12-3/TRBV12-4,-,TRBJ1-6,CASSLAWGKNSPLHF
TRBV12-3/TRBV12-4,-,TRBJ2-5,CASSYAYALGTQYF
TRBV4-1,-,TRBJ1-2,CASSPPSEASGYTF
TRBV2,TRBD2,TRBJ2-1,CASGLGPGGGYNEQFF
TRBV7-9,-,TRBJ2-7,CASSFADSTSSMEYF
TRBV30,-,TRBJ2-5,CAWSVLRTVQETQYF
TRBV23-1,TRBD1,TRBJ2-1,CASSQSGQGTSSYNEQFF
TRBV9,-,TRBJ2-1,CASSVGASTYNEQFF